This T cell receptor beta chain derives from a study of T cell responses to AZD1222 COVID-19 vaccine. Findings and limits, study-wide: Following two doses of AZD1222, Spike-specific TCR breadth and depth rose. Of the AZD1222 recipients, only five to seven were seropositive at baseline. Repertoires were obtained only post-peak T cell response. The sample set comprised mostly white British donors with more females, and clonal diversity was possibly underestimated.

In regard to this clone: What it binds is unknown.

Trimming stripped 3 bases from V and 4 bases from J, with 11 bases between. Germline CDR1 reads MNHEY; CDR2 reads SVGEGT. The CDR3 is made up of 14 amino acids. The repertoire was sequenced with immunoSEQ multiplex PCR; TCRdb's copy has only in-frame clones and lacks some. The sample lists around 180,000 clones; over 75% were seen once. The TCR comes from an adult in good health. This chain joins TRBV6-2 or TRBV6-3 and TRBJ2-3; D is ambiguous. The material sequenced was peripheral blood, taken on day 0 of AZD1222 vaccination. The CDR3 DNA sequence: TGTGCCAGCAGTTATCTGGTTGGCGCAGATACGCAGTATTTT. This translates into CASSYLVGADTQYF.